These 16 T cell receptor beta chains share one sample of origin, sequenced in a study of identical twins. TCRdb itself ran the 5' RACE reads through MiXCR, one entry per CDR3 protein. Found here are 500,000 to 600,000 distinct CDR3 sequences, about 20% of them singletons; the top ten hold about 0.91%. Separately, the same data were catalogued under a study of T cells expressing NK-cell markers.

The sequenced sample was CD4+ T cells sorted from blood. The origin of the receptors is a woman aged 18-29 years in good health.

The chain links TRBV5-1 to TRBJ2-3; D tentatively fits TRBD1 or TRBD2 (5 bases each). In germline, CDR1 is SGHRS, CDR2 YFSETQ. This CDR3 comprises 15 residues. V was trimmed by 4 bases and J by 6 bases, leaving 18 bases between them. The CDR3 reads CASSPFGGLGDTQYF. The CDR3 DNA is TGCGCCAGCAGCCCTTTTGGGGGATTGGGGGATACGCAGTATTTT. Complete variable domain (other parts from reference TRBV5-1 and TRBJ2-3): KAGVTQTPRYLIKTRGQQVTLSCSPISGHRSVSWYQQTPGQGLQFLFEYFSETQRNKGNFPGRFSGRQFSNSRSEMNVSTLELGDSALYLCASSPFGGLGDTQYFGPGTRLTVL.

This clonotype turned up a few times. This chain links TRBV18 with TRBJ1-1; no clear D. Germline V gene data show CDR1 as KGHSH and CDR2 as LQKENI. V lost 3 bases to trimming and J lost 0 bases, with 8 bases between them. The CDR3 is made up of 14 amino acids. The CDR3 DNA is TGTGCCAGCTCACCGGCGCACATGAACACTGAAGCTTTCTTT. Its protein is CASSPAHMNTEAFF.

V is TRBV6-5 and J is TRBJ2-2, with D perhaps TRBD2 (5 bases). V shed 2 bases and J shed 1 base, with 11 bases lying between them. Germline V gives CDR1 MNHEY, CDR2 SVGAGI. This CDR3 region has 16 residues. The CDR3 DNA reads as TGTGCCAGCAGTTACCGGCGGACTCAGAACACCGGGGAGCTGTTTTTT. Translated, it gives CASSYRRTQNTGELFF.

V is TRBV12-5 and J is TRBJ2-1; D unclear. V was trimmed by 4 bases and J by 8 bases, leaving 15 bases between them. CDR3 length equals 14 residues. CDR1 is LGHNT and CDR2 is FRNRAP in the germline V gene. As DNA, the CDR3 is TGTGCTAGTGGTTCCCCAGTGGCCCACCATGAGCAGTTCTTC. Its translation is CASGSPVAHHEQFF.

J is TRBJ2-4 and V is TRBV4-3; D might be TRBD1 (5 bases). The CDR3 covers 14 residues. CDR1 is LGHNA and CDR2 is YSLEER in the germline V gene. V was trimmed by 2 bases and J by 6 bases, leaving 11 bases between them. The CDR3 nucleotides are TGCGCCAGCAGCCAATTTTTAGACAGAAACATTCAGTACTTC. It translates to CASSQFLDRNIQYF.

This clonotype was counted a few times. The V call is TRBV7-9, the J call TRBJ2-2; 7 bases are a match to TRBD2. Trimming cost V 3 bases and J 4 bases; bases outside gene matches: 5. Germline CDR1 reads SEHNR; CDR2 reads FQNEAQ (reference sequence). The length of the CDR3 is 15 residues. The CDR3 here is CASSFSGLPTGELFF. The CDR3 region has the DNA TGTGCCAGCAGCTTCTCGGGACTACCCACCGGGGAGCTGTTTTTT.

This clonotype was observed once. The V call is TRBV18, the J call TRBJ2-7; 7 bases match TRBD1. V shed 3 bases, J shed 5 bases, and the junction held 7 bases outside the gene matches. Looked up from germline, CDR1 is KGHSH and CDR2 is LQKENI. The length of the CDR3 is 14 residues. In nucleotides, the CDR3 is TGTGCCAGCTCACCTCCCGACAGGGCCCACGAGCAGTACTTC. Protein product: CASSPPDRAHEQYF.

The chain carries TRBV7-2 and TRBJ1-2; D unresolved. CDR1 and CDR2 from the germline V gene are SGHTA and FQGNSA. This CDR3 region has 13 residues. V dropped 6 bases and J dropped 4 bases, with 12 bases sitting between them. The CDR3 spells CASSLQITYGYTF. The CDR3 DNA is TGTGCCAGCAGTTTACAGATTACCTATGGCTACACCTTC. Full variable domain (outside the CDR3, taken from reference TRBV7-2 and TRBJ1-2): GAGVSQSPSNKVTEKGKDVELRCDPISGHTALYWYRQSLGQGLEFLIYFQGNSAPDKSGLPSDRFSAERTGGSVSTLTIQRTQQEDSAVYLCASSLQITYGYTFGSGTRLTVV.

V and J are TRBV25-1 and TRBJ2-1; 9 nucleotides align to TRBD2. With V trimmed by 2 bases and J by 12 bases, 8 bases remained unmatched. CDR1 and CDR2 (germline): MGHDK, SYGVNS. This CDR3 spans 14 amino acids. CDR3 sequence (DNA): TGTGCCAGCAGTGAACACCATAGCGGGAGTGGGCAGTTCTTC. Its translation is CASSEHHSGSGQFF.

This clonotype has a handful of counts. The chain links TRBV2 to TRBJ1-6, with D uncertain. The CDR3 loop spans 13 amino acids. The germline V and J ends were trimmed by 4 bases and 8 bases, with 9 bases remaining between them. The V gene's germline CDR1 is SNHLY and CDR2 FYNNEI. CDR3 coding DNA: TGTGCCAGCAGTGCGGTAGTGGATTCACCCCTCCACTTT. It yields the protein CASSAVVDSPLHF.

This clonotype was observed a few times. This rearrangement joins TRBV10-1 to TRBJ2-1; 8 nucleotides match TRBD1. Germline V gene sequence: CDR1 WNHNN, CDR2 SYGVQD (reference sequence). The CDR3 is 14 amino acids. V was clipped by 5 bases and J by 4 bases; unmatched bases: 4. The CDR3 DNA follows: TGCGCCAGCAGTAGAGGGACAGGATACAATGAGCAGTTCTTC. Translation: CASSRGTGYNEQFF.

This clonotype showed up just a few times. The chain carries TRBV6-1 and TRBJ2-3, with D perhaps matching TRBD1 or TRBD2 (5 bases each). Germline CDR1 is MNHNS and CDR2 is SASEGT. The CDR3 runs 15 residues. Trimming left V 5 bases short and J 6 bases short, with 18 bases between. The CDR3 sequence: CASSPPVGAGDTQYF. For the CDR3, the DNA is TGTGCCAGCAGTCCCCCGGTCGGGGCTGGGGATACGCAGTATTTT.

This clonotype came up a few times. The chain employs TRBV20-1 and TRBJ2-7; no firm D call. V was shortened by 7 bases and J by 0 bases, with 13 bases between the two germline ends. The CDR3 is 13 amino acids. Germline V gives CDR1 DFQATT, CDR2 SNEGSKA (reference sequence). CDR3 sequence reads: CSVARDHSYEQYF. The CDR3, as DNA: TGCAGTGTCGCAAGGGATCACTCCTACGAGCAGTACTTC.

The V and J genes are TRBV6-5 and TRBJ2-5, with D possibly being TRBD1 or TRBD2 (5 bases each). Germline V lookup: CDR1 MNHEY, CDR2 SVGAGI. V lost 0 bases and J lost 1, with 12 bases in between. The CDR3 consists of 16 residues. The CDR3 DNA is TGTGCCAGCAGTTACTCGAGGGACGTCGGCCAAGAGACCCAGTACTTC. This gives the protein CASSYSRDVGQETQYF.

This clonotype came up many times. This sequence joins TRBV29-1 and TRBJ1-1; 8 nucleotides line up with TRBD1. Trimming cost V 4 bases and J 3 bases; bases outside gene matches: 4. Germline V lookup: CDR1 SQVTM, CDR2 ANQGSEA. The CDR3 is 13 amino acids. As DNA, the CDR3 is TGCAGCGTTGGGACAGGGATGGACACTGAAGCTTTCTTT. As protein: CSVGTGMDTEAFF.

The V call is TRBV7-3, the J call TRBJ1-1; D gene unclear. Trimming stripped 0 bases from V and 6 bases from J, with 14 bases between. The CDR3 contains 15 residues. Germline V gives CDR1 SGHTA, CDR2 FQGTGA. This CDR3 reads CASSLTSSSWSEAFF. The CDR3 nucleotides are TGTGCCAGCAGCTTAACGTCTTCGAGTTGGTCTGAAGCTTTCTTT.